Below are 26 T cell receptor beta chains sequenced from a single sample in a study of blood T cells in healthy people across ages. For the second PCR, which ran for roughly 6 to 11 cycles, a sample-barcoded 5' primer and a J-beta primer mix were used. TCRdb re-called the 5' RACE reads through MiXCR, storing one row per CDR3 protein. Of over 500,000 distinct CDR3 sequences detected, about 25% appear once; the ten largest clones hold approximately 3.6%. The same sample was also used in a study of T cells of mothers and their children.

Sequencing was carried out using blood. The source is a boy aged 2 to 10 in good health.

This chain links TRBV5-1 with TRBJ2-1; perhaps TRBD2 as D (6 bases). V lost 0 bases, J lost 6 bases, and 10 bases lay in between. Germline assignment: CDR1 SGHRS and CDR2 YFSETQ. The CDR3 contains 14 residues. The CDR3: CASSLGSGLNEQFF. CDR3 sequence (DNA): TGCGCCAGCAGCTTGGGTAGCGGTCTCAATGAGCAGTTCTTC. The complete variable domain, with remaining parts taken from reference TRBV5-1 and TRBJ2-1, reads KAGVTQTPRYLIKTRGQQVTLSCSPISGHRSVSWYQQTPGQGLQFLFEYFSETQRNKGNFPGRFSGRQFSNSRSEMNVSTLELGDSALYLCASSLGSGLNEQFFGPGTRLTVL.

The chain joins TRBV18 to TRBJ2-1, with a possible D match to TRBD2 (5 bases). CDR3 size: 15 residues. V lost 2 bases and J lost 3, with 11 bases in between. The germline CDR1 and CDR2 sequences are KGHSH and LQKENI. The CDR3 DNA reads TGTGCCAGCTCACCAAGGACTGCGGACTACAATGAGCAGTTCTTC. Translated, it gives CASSPRTADYNEQFF.

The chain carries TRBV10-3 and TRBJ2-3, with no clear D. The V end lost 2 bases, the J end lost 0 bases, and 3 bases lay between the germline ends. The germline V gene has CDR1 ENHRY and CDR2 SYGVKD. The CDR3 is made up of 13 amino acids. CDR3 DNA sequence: TGTGCCATCAGTGAGCTCAGCACAGATACGCAGTATTTT. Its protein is CAISELSTDTQYF.

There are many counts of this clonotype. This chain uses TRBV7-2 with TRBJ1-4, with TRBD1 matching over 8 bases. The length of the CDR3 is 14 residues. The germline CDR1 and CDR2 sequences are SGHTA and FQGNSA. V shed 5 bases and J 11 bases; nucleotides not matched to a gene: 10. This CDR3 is CASSPDRGKTKLFF. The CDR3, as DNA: TGTGCCAGCAGCCCCGACAGGGGAAAAACGAAACTGTTTTTT.

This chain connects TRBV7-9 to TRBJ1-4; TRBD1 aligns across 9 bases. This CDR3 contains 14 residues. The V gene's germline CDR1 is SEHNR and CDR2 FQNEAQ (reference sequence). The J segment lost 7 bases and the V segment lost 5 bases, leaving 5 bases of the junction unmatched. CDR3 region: CASSAGTGIEKLFF. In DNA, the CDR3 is TGTGCCAGCAGCGCCGGGACAGGGATTGAAAAACTGTTTTTT.

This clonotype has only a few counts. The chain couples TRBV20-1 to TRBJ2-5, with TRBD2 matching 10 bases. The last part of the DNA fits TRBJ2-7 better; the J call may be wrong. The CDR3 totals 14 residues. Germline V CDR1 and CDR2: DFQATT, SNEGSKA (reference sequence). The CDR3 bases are TGCAGTGCTAGAGATGAGACTAGCGGGTACGAGCAGTACTTC. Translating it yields CSARDETSGYEQYF.

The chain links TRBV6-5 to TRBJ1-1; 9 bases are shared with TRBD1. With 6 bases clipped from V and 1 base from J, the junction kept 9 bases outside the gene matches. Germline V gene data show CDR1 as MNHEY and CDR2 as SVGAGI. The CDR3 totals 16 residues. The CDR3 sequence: CASSRDRGTSNTEAFF. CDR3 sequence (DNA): TGTGCCAGCAGCAGAGACAGGGGGACATCGAACACTGAAGCTTTCTTT.

The CDR3 nucleotides are TGTGCCACCAGTGAACGGGCTCCTTCGGGTGAGCAGTTCTTC. Encoded protein: CATSERAPSGEQFF. V is TRBV24-1 and J is TRBJ2-5; D not resolved. TRBJ2-1 matches the DNA end more closely, so the J call is doubtful. CDR1 and CDR2 (germline): KGHDR, SFDVKD. This CDR3 spans 14 amino acids.

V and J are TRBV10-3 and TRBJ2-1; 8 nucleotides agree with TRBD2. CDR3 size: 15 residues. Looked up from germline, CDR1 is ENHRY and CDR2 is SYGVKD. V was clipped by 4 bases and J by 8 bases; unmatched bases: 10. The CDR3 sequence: CAISVLTGGHDEQFF. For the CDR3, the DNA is TGTGCCATCAGTGTGCTGACGGGGGGGCATGATGAGCAGTTCTTC.

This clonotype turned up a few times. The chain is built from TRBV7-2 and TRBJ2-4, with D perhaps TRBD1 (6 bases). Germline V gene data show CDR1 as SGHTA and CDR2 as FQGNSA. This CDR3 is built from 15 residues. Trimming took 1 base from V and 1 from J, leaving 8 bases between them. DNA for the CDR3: TGTGCCAGCAGCTTAGACAGGGAGGCCAAAAACATTCAGTACTTC. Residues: CASSLDREAKNIQYF.

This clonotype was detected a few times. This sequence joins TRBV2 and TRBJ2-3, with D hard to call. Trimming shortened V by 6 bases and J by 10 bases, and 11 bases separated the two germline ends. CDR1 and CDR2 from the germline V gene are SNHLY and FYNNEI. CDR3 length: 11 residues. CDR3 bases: TGTGCCAGCAGCCTCCAGAGTGCGCAGTATTTT. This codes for CASSLQSAQYF.

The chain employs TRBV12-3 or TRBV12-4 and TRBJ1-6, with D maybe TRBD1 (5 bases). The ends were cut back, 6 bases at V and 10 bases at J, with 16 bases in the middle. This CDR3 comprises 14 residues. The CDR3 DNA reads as TGTGCCAGCAGCGGGGACGCCCTGGGGTCACCCCTCCACTTT. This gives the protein CASSGDALGSPLHF.

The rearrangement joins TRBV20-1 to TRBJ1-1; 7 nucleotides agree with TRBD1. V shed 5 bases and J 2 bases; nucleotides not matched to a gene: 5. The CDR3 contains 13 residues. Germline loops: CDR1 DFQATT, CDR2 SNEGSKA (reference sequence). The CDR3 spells CSAPRQGNTEAFF. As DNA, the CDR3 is TGCAGTGCTCCCCGACAGGGTAACACTGAAGCTTTCTTT.

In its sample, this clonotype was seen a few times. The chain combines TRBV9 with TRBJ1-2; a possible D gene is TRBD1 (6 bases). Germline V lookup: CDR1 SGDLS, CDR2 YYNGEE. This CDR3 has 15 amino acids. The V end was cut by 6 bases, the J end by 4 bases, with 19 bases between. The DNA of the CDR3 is TGTGCCAGCACCTCTTCAGGGGTACCGGGCTATGGCTACACCTTC. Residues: CASTSSGVPGYGYTF.

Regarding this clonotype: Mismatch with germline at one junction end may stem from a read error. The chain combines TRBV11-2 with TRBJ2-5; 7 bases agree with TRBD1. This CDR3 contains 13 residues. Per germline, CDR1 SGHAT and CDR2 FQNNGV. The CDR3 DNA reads TGTGCCAGCAGCTTAGACAGGACAGGCTCCGAAAACTTC. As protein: CASSLDRTGSENF.

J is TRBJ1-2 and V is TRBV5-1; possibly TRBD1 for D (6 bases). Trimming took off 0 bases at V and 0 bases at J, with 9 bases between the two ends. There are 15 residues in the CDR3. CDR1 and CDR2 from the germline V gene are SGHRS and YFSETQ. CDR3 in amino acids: CASSLEGGTNYGYTF. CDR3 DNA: TGCGCCAGCAGCTTGGAAGGGGGTACTAACTATGGCTACACCTTC. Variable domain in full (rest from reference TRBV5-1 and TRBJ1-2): KAGVTQTPRYLIKTRGQQVTLSCSPISGHRSVSWYQQTPGQGLQFLFEYFSETQRNKGNFPGRFSGRQFSNSRSEMNVSTLELGDSALYLCASSLEGGTNYGYTFGSGTRLTVV.

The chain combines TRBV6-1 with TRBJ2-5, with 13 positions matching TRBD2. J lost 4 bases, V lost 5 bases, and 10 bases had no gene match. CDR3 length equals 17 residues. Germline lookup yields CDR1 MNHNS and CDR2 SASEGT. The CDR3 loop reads CASSQYRLAGGVETQYF. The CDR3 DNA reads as TGTGCCAGCAGTCAATACCGACTAGCGGGAGGAGTAGAGACCCAGTACTTC.

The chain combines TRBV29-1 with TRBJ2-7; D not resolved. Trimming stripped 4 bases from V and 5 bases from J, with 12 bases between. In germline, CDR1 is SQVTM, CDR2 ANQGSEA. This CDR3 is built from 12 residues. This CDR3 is CSVASVRDEQYF. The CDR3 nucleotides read TGCAGCGTTGCGAGCGTACGGGACGAGCAGTACTTC.

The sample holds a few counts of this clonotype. The CDR3 bases are TGTGCCAGCACGGACAGGTTCACAGATACGCAGTATTTT. Translating gives CASTDRFTDTQYF. This rearrangement joins TRBV19 to TRBJ2-3, with 7 positions matching TRBD1. Germline-derived CDR1 and CDR2 are LNHDA and SQIVND (reference sequence). V was pared by 9 bases and J by 2 bases, with 5 bases of the junction left unmatched. This CDR3 is 13 amino acids long.

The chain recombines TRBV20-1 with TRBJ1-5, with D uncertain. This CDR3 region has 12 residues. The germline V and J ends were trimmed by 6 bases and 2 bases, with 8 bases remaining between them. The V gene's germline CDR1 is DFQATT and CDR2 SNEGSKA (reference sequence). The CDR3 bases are TGCAGTGCCATCCACGGCAATCAGCCCCAGCATTTT. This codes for CSAIHGNQPQHF.

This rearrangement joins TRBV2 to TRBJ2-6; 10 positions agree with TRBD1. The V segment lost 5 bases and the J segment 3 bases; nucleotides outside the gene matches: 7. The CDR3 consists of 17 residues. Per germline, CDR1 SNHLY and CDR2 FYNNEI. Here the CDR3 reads CASSHGTGADGANVLTF. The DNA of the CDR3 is TGTGCCAGCAGTCACGGGACAGGGGCGGATGGGGCCAACGTCCTGACTTTC. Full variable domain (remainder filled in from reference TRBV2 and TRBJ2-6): EPEVTQTPSHQVTQMGQEVILRCVPISNHLYFYWYRQILGQKVEFLVSFYNNEISEKSEIFDDQFSVERPDGSNFTLKIRSTKLEDSAMYFCASSHGTGADGANVLTFGAGSRLTVL.

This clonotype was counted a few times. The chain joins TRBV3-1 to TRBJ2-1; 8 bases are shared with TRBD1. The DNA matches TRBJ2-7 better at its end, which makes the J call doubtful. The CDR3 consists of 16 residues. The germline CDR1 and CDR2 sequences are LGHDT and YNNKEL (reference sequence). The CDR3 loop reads CASSQPPGTGSYEQYF. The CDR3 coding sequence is TGTGCCAGCAGCCAACCCCCCGGGACAGGCTCCTACGAGCAGTACTTC.

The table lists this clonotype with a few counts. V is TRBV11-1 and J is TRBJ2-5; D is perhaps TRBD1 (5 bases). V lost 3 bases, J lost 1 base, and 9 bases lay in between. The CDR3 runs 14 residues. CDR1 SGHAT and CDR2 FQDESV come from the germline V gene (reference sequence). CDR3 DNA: TGTGCCAGCAGCTTCCAGGGTGCCCAAGAGACCCAGTACTTC. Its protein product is CASSFQGAQETQYF.

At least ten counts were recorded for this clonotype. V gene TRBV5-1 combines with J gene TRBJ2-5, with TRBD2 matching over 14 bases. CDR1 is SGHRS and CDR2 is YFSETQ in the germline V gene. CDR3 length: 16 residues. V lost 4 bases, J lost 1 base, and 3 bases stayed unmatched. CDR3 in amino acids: CASSPGLAGAQETQYF. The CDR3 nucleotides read TGCGCCAGCAGCCCGGGACTAGCGGGAGCCCAAGAGACCCAGTACTTC.

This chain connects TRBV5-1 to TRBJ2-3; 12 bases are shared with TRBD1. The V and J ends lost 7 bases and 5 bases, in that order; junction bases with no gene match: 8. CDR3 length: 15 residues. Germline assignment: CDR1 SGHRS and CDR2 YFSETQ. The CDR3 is CASWDRGRSVDTQYF. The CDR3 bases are TGCGCCAGCTGGGACAGGGGGCGATCTGTAGATACGCAGTATTTT.

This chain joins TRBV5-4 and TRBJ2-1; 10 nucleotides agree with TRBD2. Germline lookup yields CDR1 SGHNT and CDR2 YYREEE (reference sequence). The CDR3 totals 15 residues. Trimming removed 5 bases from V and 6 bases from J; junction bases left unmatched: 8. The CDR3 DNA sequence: TGTGCCAGCAGGGCAGCTAGCGGGAGCGTCAATGAGCAGTTCTTC. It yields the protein CASRAASGSVNEQFF.